This T cell receptor (beta chain) was sequenced for a study of a mutant IDH1 vaccine in newly diagnosed glioma (dated by TCRdb to the early 2020s). About the study as a whole: In the chemotherapy-containing groups, vaccination started alongside temozolomide cycles, whereas in patients who had radiotherapy alone it started 4-6 weeks after radiotherapy. The week-35 safety follow-up was designated visit V12, and the week-47 end of study was designated visit V13. The roughly 32 treated patients were 62.5% male and about 40% female, with a mean age of about 38 years. Longitudinal TCRB deep sequencing was done for 25 to 30 treated patients, wherever samples were available for exploratory analyses. Prior to enrollment, standard therapy consisting of radiotherapy alone, temozolomide alone, or radiochemotherapy with temozolomide had been administered to patients, with the combination being received by most patients. Peripheral blood was drawn at six visits: V03 (baseline), V05, V07, V10, V12 and V13.

The library was built by means of the immunoSEQ multiplex PCR assay. Rearranged TCR beta chain sequences were amplified with the hsTCRB Kit following the manufacturer's protocol. Sequencing of TCRB libraries was carried out on an Illumina MiSeq. Turning to the authors' computational methods: The kit vendor's proprietary platform handled demultiplexing, trimming and gene mapping. In TCRdb, the immuneACCESS table is reduced to in-frame sequences with V and J assigned. These tables do not hold every clone; where another copy was compared, an unresolved V gene accounts for under half, and the others remain unexplained. V and J calls and clone size are copied from that table; D and trimming were computed from the DNA. The sample profile shows 35,000 to 50,000 clones; about 92% of them were found once. About 2.3% of the sample comes from the top ten. Study-wide findings and limitations: Immune responses induced by the vaccine were seen in approximately 92% of patients across multiple MHC alleles. It was noted by the authors that analyses of patient blood samples could not be reproduced owing to sample limitations. PBMC samples for TCRB deep sequencing were selected based on availability. No apparent relationship was observed between pseudoprogression and alterations in the top peripheral T cell clonotypes detected by TCRB sequencing.

To note about this clone: Its cognate antigen has yet to be identified. Base qualities were left out, and no much larger clone turns up one base away.

The time point label here, explained by the study, means: week 35, safety follow-up. Each vaccine dose, consisting of 300 ug of a 20-mer mutant IDH1 peptide in Montanide, was administered subcutaneously with topical imiquimod. Eight vaccinations were administered to patients in weeks 1, 3, 5, 7, 11, 15, 19 and 23, corresponding to visits V03 through V10. The donors had newly diagnosed IDH1-mutant astrocytomas of WHO grade 3 or 4 that showed loss of nuclear ATRX. The samples were drawn from NOA16, a multicentre, single-arm, open-label phase I trial in Germany that tested a mutant IDH1 peptide vaccine in humans for the first time. Genomic DNA for TCRB sequencing was extracted from EDTA blood using the DNeasy Blood and Tissue Kit. Sequences SGHTA (CDR1) and FQGTGA (CDR2) are obtained from the germline V gene. The CDR3 measures 17 amino acids from cysteine to phenylalanine. Of all the DNA, just the CDR3 is kept, 51 bases in frame from base 1. V is reduced by 5 bases and J by 5 bases, leaving a spacing of 19 bases between them.

The TCR sequence derives from a man aged 50 to 59 with glioma. The starting material was PBMCs, obtained from a glioma patient whose treatment included an IDH1 peptide vaccine. The sequence is built from TRBV7-3 and TRBJ2-6; the D gene is unclear. The DNA reads TGTGCCAGCAGCCGGCATGGCTTACAAAGTCGGGCCAACGTCCTGACTTTC. Translated, this is CASSRHGLQSRANVLTF.